Following are 2 T cell receptor beta chains from one sample sequenced in a study of CD8+ T cells in alopecia areata. RNA was isolated and reverse transcribed to cDNA, the sequencing template. The table came from immunoSEQ multiplex PCR; TCRdb's copy has only in-frame clones and leaves some out. The data contain about 100,000 clones, roughly 60% of them singletons. The source material was CD8+ T cells sorted from blood. Receptors originate from a human donor in good health.

CDR3 loop: CASSQAPGQGIEQFF. The CDR3 DNA is TGCGCCAGCAGCCAAGCGCCGGGACAGGGGATTGAGCAGTTCTTC. V and J are TRBV4-3 and TRBJ2-1; TRBD1 aligns across 10 bases. CDR1 LGHNA and CDR2 YSLEER come from the germline V gene. CDR3 length: 15 amino acids. Trimming took 1 base from V and 9 from J; bases not matched to a gene: 6.

Only a few counts were recorded for this clone. This chain joins TRBV6-1 and TRBJ1-5, with a weak D call TRBD1 (5 bases). V shed 7 bases and J shed 5 bases, with 12 bases lying between them. CDR1 MNHNS and CDR2 SASEGT come from the germline V gene. There are 13 residues in the CDR3. CDR3 bases: TGTGCCAGCATGGGGGTTGGCGATCAGCCCCAGCATTTT. This sequence encodes CASMGVGDQPQHF.